These 32 T cell receptor beta chains originate from one sample sequenced in a study of Ad26.COV2.S vaccination and SARS-CoV-2 variants. Noted treatment: roughly 20 received Ad26.COV2.S at low or high dose, single or two shots; roughly five received placebo; per-sample allocation not given. Specimen acquisition occurred on day 63 following the initial vaccine or placebo injection. Some clones are missing from TCRdb's copy, which holds only in-frame ones; the method was immunoSEQ multiplex PCR. Of some 300,000 clones in the sample, roughly 86% are singletons; the top ten hold 1.5% to 2%. Sequenced here: peripheral blood, sampled in a trial of Ad26.COV2.S vaccine versus placebo. The receptors shown here come from a person between 18 and 59 years old who received the Ad26.COV2.S COVID-19 vaccine or a placebo.

CDR3 residues: CATSRDRGMGSPLHF. The CDR3 DNA follows: TGTGCCACCAGCAGAGACAGGGGAATGGGCTCACCCCTCCACTTT. This chain joins TRBV15 and TRBJ1-6; D is perhaps TRBD1 (6 bases). Deletions cut 0 bases from V and 10 bases from J, with 13 bases between. The CDR3 consists of 15 residues. Germline V gene sequence: CDR1 LNHNV, CDR2 YYDKDF (reference sequence).

V and J are TRBV5-1 and TRBJ2-7, with TRBD1 as a possible D gene (6 bases). The CDR3 totals 17 residues. Trimming took off 3 bases at V and 2 bases at J, with 21 bases between the two ends. The germline gives CDR1 SGHRS, CDR2 YFSETQ. The CDR3 nucleotides read TGCGCCAGCAGCTCAGAAACAGGGTACTTCGTTACCTACGAGCAGTACTTC. Translating gives CASSSETGYFVTYEQYF. The variable domain in full, completed from reference TRBV5-1 and TRBJ2-7, reads KAGVTQTPRYLIKTRGQQVTLSCSPISGHRSVSWYQQTPGQGLQFLFEYFSETQRNKGNFPGRFSGRQFSNSRSEMNVSTLELGDSALYLCASSSETGYFVTYEQYFGPGTRLTVT.

This chain links TRBV4-2 with TRBJ2-2; the match to TRBD2 covers 8 bases. This CDR3 region has 16 residues. V shed 2 bases, J shed 1 base, and the junction held 3 bases outside the gene matches. Germline CDR1 and CDR2: LGHNA and YNFKEQ. The CDR3 region has the DNA TGTGCCAGCAGCCAACGACTAGCGCAGAACACCGGGGAGCTGTTTTTT. As protein: CASSQRLAQNTGELFF.

The chain recombines TRBV11-2 with TRBJ1-6; D unresolved. Trimming took off 0 bases at V and 8 bases at J, with 5 bases between the two ends. Germline V gene data show CDR1 as SGHAT and CDR2 as FQNNGV. The CDR3 runs 13 residues. The CDR3 DNA sequence: TGTGCCAGCAGCTTAGATCTCTATTCACCCCTCCACTTT. Amino acid sequence: CASSLDLYSPLHF.

V usage is TRBV7-2 and J usage is TRBJ2-2; 9 bases fit TRBD1. The CDR3 loop spans 16 amino acids. Unmatched junction bases numbered 3, after V lost 3 bases and J lost 1 base. CDR1 SGHTA and CDR2 FQGNSA come from the germline V gene. CDR3 nucleotides: TGTGCCAGCAGCTTGGGACAGGGATTGAACACCGGGGAGCTGTTTTTT. Its protein product is CASSLGQGLNTGELFF.

The chain uses TRBV4-3 and TRBJ2-7; 11 bases are a match to TRBD2. In germline, CDR1 is LGHNA, CDR2 YSLEER. CDR3 length: 17 residues. The trim removed 0 bases at V and 3 bases at J, leaving 7 bases unmatched. CDR3 sequence: CASSQEASGGLVYEQYF. The CDR3 DNA follows: TGCGCCAGCAGCCAAGAGGCTAGCGGGGGGTTGGTCTACGAGCAGTACTTC.

The chain couples TRBV4-1 to TRBJ1-2, with 8 bases fitting TRBD1. The length of the CDR3 is 15 residues. Germline trimming cut 5 bases from V and 1 base from J; bases unmatched to any gene: 6. Germline V CDR1 and CDR2: MGHRA, YSYEKL. Here the CDR3 DNA reads TGCGCCAGCAGCGTTGGACAGGGAGTTAACTATGGCTACACCTTC. Translated, it gives CASSVGQGVNYGYTF.

A few counts support this clone. This rearrangement joins TRBV18 to TRBJ1-2, with D unclear. V lost 3 bases, J lost 10 bases, and 21 bases lay in between. This CDR3 region has 15 residues. CDR1 is KGHSH and CDR2 is LQKENI in the germline V gene. The CDR3 region has the DNA TGTGCCAGCTCACCGCCTCGCGGGGATATCCCTTCCTACACCTTC. This encodes CASSPPRGDIPSYTF.

The V call is TRBV7-2, the J call TRBJ1-2; D is uncertain. The germline V and J ends were trimmed by 5 bases and 5 bases, with 15 bases remaining between them. Germline CDR1 SGHTA, CDR2 FQGNSA. The CDR3 runs 14 residues. The CDR3 loop is CASSHSQRAYGYTF. As DNA, the CDR3 is TGTGCCAGCAGCCACAGCCAGAGGGCGTATGGCTACACCTTC.

This chain's CDR3 is CASSQDGQGRGNQPQHF. DNA of the CDR3: TGTGCCAGCAGCCAAGATGGACAGGGAAGAGGCAATCAGCCCCAGCATTTT. The gene calls are TRBV3-1 (or the pseudogene TRBV3-2) and TRBJ1-5; 8 bases align to TRBD1. The CDR3 length is 17 residues. Germline CDR1 and CDR2: LGHDT and YNNKEL (reference sequence). V was pared by 0 bases and J by 2 bases, with 6 bases of the junction left unmatched.

This chain connects TRBV19 to TRBJ2-5, with 7 bases that match TRBD1. V gave up 3 bases and J gave up 1 base; unmatched junction bases: 5. CDR3 length: 15 amino acids. Germline V gives CDR1 LNHDA, CDR2 SQIVND (reference sequence). In nucleotides, the CDR3 is TGTGCCAGTAGTATTGCGCAGGGGGTCCAAGAGACCCAGTACTTC. As protein: CASSIAQGVQETQYF. Using reference TRBV19 and TRBJ2-5 for the parts outside the CDR3, the full variable domain is DGGITQSPKYLFRKEGQNVTLSCEQNLNHDAMYWYRQDPGQGLRLIYYSQIVNDFQKGDIAEGYSVSREKKESFPLTVTSAQKNPTAFYLCASSIAQGVQETQYFGPGTRLLVL.

The chain uses TRBV7-9 and TRBJ2-3; 8 positions agree with TRBD2. The CDR3 sequence is 14 residues long. Germline lookup yields CDR1 SEHNR and CDR2 FQNEAQ (reference sequence). The J segment lost 6 bases and the V segment lost 5 bases, leaving 7 bases of the junction unmatched. Written as DNA, the CDR3 is TGTGCCAGCAGCCCCAGCGGGGGTTCGGATACGCAGTATTTT. Translated, it gives CASSPSGGSDTQYF.

The rearrangement uses TRBV7-2 and TRBJ2-1; TRBD1 might be the D (6 bases). The CDR3 runs to 15 residues. From germline, CDR1 is SGHTA and CDR2 FQGNSA. With 5 bases removed from V and 9 bases from J, the gap between germline ends came to 20 bases. CDR3 residues: CASSPQTGTTSEQFF. CDR3 bases: TGTGCCAGCAGCCCCCAAACCGGGACAACGAGTGAGCAGTTCTTC.

V and J are TRBV30 and TRBJ1-2, with D hard to call. V was pared by 0 bases and J by 4 bases, with 12 bases between. The germline V gene has CDR1 GTSNPN and CDR2 SVGIG (reference sequence). The CDR3 has 14 amino acids. The chain's CDR3 is CAWSVGSKLYGYTF. Written as DNA, the CDR3 is TGTGCCTGGAGTGTGGGAAGTAAACTCTATGGCTACACCTTC.

CDR3 bases: TGCGCCAGCAGCTTGGACAGGGGGTATGGCTACACCTTC. This translates into CASSLDRGYGYTF. This chain uses TRBV5-1 with TRBJ1-2, with 8 bases that match TRBD1. The CDR3 has 13 residues. The V gene's germline CDR1 is SGHRS and CDR2 YFSETQ. V dropped 0 bases and J dropped 5; count of bases not matched to a gene: 0.

The chain combines TRBV9 with TRBJ1-6, with 7 bases aligning to TRBD1. Germline trimming cut 3 bases from V and 13 bases from J; bases unmatched to any gene: 13. The CDR3 extends over 15 amino acids. Germline-derived CDR1 and CDR2 are SGDLS and YYNGEE. The CDR3, as DNA: TGTGCCAGCAGCGGGGGGGGACAGTTTTCTAAGCCCCTCCACTTT. This codes for CASSGGGQFSKPLHF. The full variable domain, its missing parts supplied by reference TRBV9 and TRBJ1-6, is DSGVTQTPKHLITATGQRVTLRCSPRSGDLSVYWYQQSLDQGLQFLIQYYNGEERAKGNILERFSAQQFPDLHSELNLSSLELGDSALYFCASSGGGQFSKPLHFGNGTRLTVT.

V usage is TRBV4-1 and J usage is TRBJ1-1, with D maybe TRBD1 (5 bases). V was pared by 3 bases and J by 9 bases, with 26 bases between. CDR3 length equals 17 residues. Germline CDR1 MGHRA, CDR2 YSYEKL. The chain's CDR3 is CASSHFSGRSQWGQAFF. CDR3 sequence (DNA): TGCGCCAGCAGCCATTTCAGCGGTAGAAGTCAATGGGGCCAAGCTTTCTTT.

The V and J genes are TRBV15 and TRBJ2-6, with 7 nucleotides matching TRBD1. The V segment lost 8 bases and the J segment 0 bases; nucleotides outside the gene matches: 7. Germline values: CDR1 LNHNV, CDR2 YYDKDF (reference sequence). There are 16 residues in the CDR3. DNA for the CDR3: TGTGCCACCGAGGGGGCCTTTAGCTCTGGGGCCAACGTCCTGACTTTC. Translated: CATEGAFSSGANVLTF.

The CDR3 sequence: CASSFLSAYEQYF. CDR3 in DNA: TGTGCCAGCAGCTTTCTGAGCGCCTACGAGCAGTACTTC. The chain combines TRBV13 with TRBJ2-7; D remains unclear. The V end lost 3 bases, the J end lost 2 bases, and 8 bases lay between the germline ends. The CDR3 extends over 13 amino acids. Germline V gene data show CDR1 as PRHDT and CDR2 as FYEKMQ (reference sequence).

The rearrangement uses TRBV2 and TRBJ2-3; 9 bases are shared with TRBD2. V was clipped by 8 bases and J by 5 bases; unmatched bases: 11. The germline gives CDR1 SNHLY, CDR2 FYNNEI. The CDR3 is 15 amino acids. This CDR3 reads CASQPGLAVIDTQYF. The DNA of the CDR3 is TGTGCCAGCCAGCCGGGACTAGCTGTAATAGATACGCAGTATTTT.

The gene calls are TRBV6-5 and TRBJ1-6, with TRBD1 identical over 7 bases. The CDR3 length is 13 residues. The J segment lost 12 bases and the V segment lost 4 bases, leaving 6 bases of the junction unmatched. The germline gives CDR1 MNHEY, CDR2 SVGAGI. The CDR3 reads CASSLGQLIPLHF. The CDR3 nucleotides read TGTGCCAGCAGTTTGGGACAGCTTATACCCCTCCACTTT.

The rearrangement joins TRBV5-6 to TRBJ2-7; no reliable D call. The germline gives CDR1 SGHDT, CDR2 YYEEEE. The CDR3 is made up of 10 amino acids. V was clipped by 10 bases and J by 3 bases, with 8 bases between them. CDR3 coding DNA: TGTGCCCCCGGGTGCTACGAGCAGTACTTC. Translating gives CAPGCYEQYF. The entire variable domain, with the rest obtained from reference TRBV5-6 and TRBJ2-7, is as follows: DAGVTQSPTHLIKTRGQQVTLRCSPKSGHDTVSWYQQALGQGPQFIFQYYEEEERQRGNFPDRFSGHQFPNYSSELNVNALLLGDSALYLCAPGCYEQYFGPGTRLTVT.

This clone was counted a single time. The rearrangement uses TRBV30 and TRBJ1-3; the D is unclear. Trimming left V 4 bases short and J 5 bases short, with 12 bases between. The CDR3 is 13 residues long. Germline-derived CDR1 and CDR2 are GTSNPN and SVGIG (reference sequence). The CDR3 sequence: CAWTDFGRNTIYF. The CDR3 nucleotides read TGTGCCTGGACCGATTTTGGTAGAAACACCATATATTTT.

This chain links TRBV3-1 (or the pseudogene TRBV3-2) with TRBJ2-5; tentative D call: TRBD2 (7 bases). Germline V CDR1 and CDR2: LGHDT, YNNKEL (reference sequence). This CDR3 is built from 15 residues. Trimming shortened V by 3 bases and J by 4 bases, and 15 bases separated the two germline ends. In DNA form, the CDR3 reads TGTGCCAGCAGCCACCCGAGGGGGGGGCCAGAGACCCAGTACTTC. This translates into CASSHPRGGPETQYF.

V gene TRBV11-2 combines with J gene TRBJ1-6; TRBD1 matches at 7 bases. Germline-derived CDR1 and CDR2 are SGHAT and FQNNGV. This CDR3 is 16 amino acids long. V gave up 4 bases and J gave up 7 bases; unmatched junction bases: 10. The CDR3 DNA reads TGTGCCAGCAGCTCCCAAGAGAGGGGGCGAAATTCACCCCTCCACTTT. It codes for CASSSQERGRNSPLHF.

The CDR3 is CASSQDQRQGETQYF. CDR3 in DNA: TGCGCCAGCAGCCAAGATCAGCGGCAGGGGGAGACCCAGTACTTC. The chain uses TRBV4-1 and TRBJ2-5, with D possibly matching TRBD1 (6 bases). Germline V lookup: CDR1 MGHRA, CDR2 YSYEKL. The V gene lost 0 bases and the J gene lost 5 bases, with 13 bases spanning the gap. The CDR3 runs to 15 residues.

Only one count was recorded for this clone. The CDR3 reads CASSPRAVSGNTIYF. The DNA for the CDR3 is TGTGCCAGCTCACCACGGGCAGTCTCTGGAAACACCATATATTTT. V usage is TRBV18 and J usage is TRBJ1-3; D unclear. The CDR3 extends over 15 amino acids. Trimming removed 1 base from V and 0 bases from J, with 7 bases in between. CDR1 is KGHSH, CDR2 LQKENI, per germline. Combining the CDR3 with reference TRBV18 and TRBJ1-3 gives the whole variable domain NAGVMQNPRHLVRRRGQEARLRCSPMKGHSHVYWYRQLPEEGLKFMVYLQKENIIDESGMPKERFSAEFPKEGPSILRIQQVVRGDSAAYFCASSPRAVSGNTIYFGEGSWLTVV.

The V gene is TRBV4-2, the J gene TRBJ2-2; 10 nucleotides line up with TRBD2. The junction had 7 bases not matched to a gene; V was cut back by 0 bases and J by 3 bases. CDR3 length equals 18 residues. Germline loops: CDR1 LGHNA, CDR2 YNFKEQ. CDR3 sequence: CASSQEMPSGGYTGELFF. DNA for the CDR3: TGTGCCAGCAGCCAAGAAATGCCTAGCGGGGGATACACCGGGGAGCTGTTTTTT.

The CDR3 loop reads CASSSPWTGGNTEAFF. CDR3 bases: TGTGCCAGCAGCTCCCCTTGGACAGGTGGGAACACTGAAGCTTTCTTT. The chain employs TRBV7-9 and TRBJ1-1, with TRBD1 identical over 7 bases. The trim removed 4 bases at V and 1 base at J, leaving 9 bases unmatched. Germline lookup yields CDR1 SEHNR and CDR2 FQNEAQ (reference sequence). The CDR3 covers 16 residues.

About this clone itself: In the same sample, other DNA sequences code for this CDR3. The chain recombines TRBV5-1 with TRBJ2-3; TRBD1 might be the D (6 bases). Trimming shortened V by 4 bases and J by 2 bases, and 11 bases separated the two germline ends. The CDR3 has 14 amino acids. Per the germline V gene, CDR1 is SGHRS and CDR2 is YFSETQ. The CDR3 DNA reads as TGCGCCAGCAGCCCCAGGGGAGTCACAGATACGCAGTATTTT. Its protein is CASSPRGVTDTQYF.

The V call is TRBV28, the J call TRBJ2-1; 8 nucleotides agree with TRBD2. The CDR3 is made up of 16 amino acids. Looked up from germline, CDR1 is MDHEN and CDR2 is SYDVKM. The V segment lost 6 bases and the J segment 3 bases; nucleotides outside the gene matches: 10. CDR3 region: CASSHAAGDNYNEQFF. DNA of the CDR3: TGTGCCAGCAGCCACGCAGCGGGGGATAACTACAATGAGCAGTTCTTC.

The chain links TRBV15 to TRBJ2-7, with D possibly TRBD2 on 5 matching bases. The V gene's germline CDR1 is LNHNV and CDR2 YYDKDF (reference sequence). The CDR3 has 16 residues. V was cut by 6 bases and J by 6 bases, with 24 bases left in between. The CDR3 region is CATRDDRWGFRGEQYF. CDR3 nucleotides: TGTGCCACCAGGGACGACCGGTGGGGATTCCGGGGCGAGCAGTACTTC.